This is a list of T cell receptor beta chains from one sample in a study of memory CD4+ T cells and cytomegalovirus serostatus. Libraries were prepared by immunoSEQ multiplex PCR; TCRdb keeps only in-frame clonotypes and omits some of them. The table includes 85,000 to 100,000 clones, over 70% detected once. Sequenced: memory CD4+ T cells from blood. These receptors were obtained from an adult in good health and CMV-seropositive. The CDR3 runs from the conserved cysteine through the conserved F or W. A D gene is named only where the DNA matches it firmly. Part of the rows lack a size; the others show once, few, many or a class for expanded clones.

TRBJ1-2	TRBD1	-	TRBV7-9	CASSQAWVPGQGNYGYTF
TRBJ2-5	TRBD2	-	TRBV4-1	CASSPPSGGQETQYF
TRBJ1-5	-	-	TRBV6-1	CASSEAGPLLVNQPQHF
TRBJ2-5	-	-	TRBV9	CASSVGQLEETQYF
TRBJ2-7	TRBD2	once	TRBV28	CATTGGAYEQYF
TRBJ2-1	TRBD1	-	TRBV18	CASSLVVQGKQFF
TRBJ2-7	TRBD1	few	TRBV28	CASSVAGDRAGEQYF
TRBJ2-1	-	once	TRBV5-1	CASSASLAHPAREQFF
TRBJ2-5	-	-	TRBV11-3	CASSSTGGTQYF
TRBJ2-5	-	-	TRBV7-8	CASSLFNRKEETQYF
TRBJ2-2	-	few	TRBV18	CASSPPNRGELFF
TRBJ2-5	TRBD2	once	TRBV6-5	CASSYSGSSRETQYF
TRBJ2-7	TRBD1	-	TRBV28	CASSSDRGSYEQYF
TRBJ1-2	-	-	TRBV30	CAWSVGGLGAHYGYTF
TRBJ2-5	TRBD1	once	TRBV29-1	CSVQQGAGETQYF
TRBJ2-1	TRBD2	-	TRBV19	CASSHSGRTLFHEQFF